This T cell receptor (beta chain) was recovered during a study of identical twins. As to this clonotype: The antigen remains undetermined. The junction shows a germline mismatch at one end, possibly a read error.

The CDR3 has 15 amino acids. Using its own MiXCR run on the 5' RACE reads, TCRdb lists one record per CDR3 protein. This table has approximately 600,000 distinct CDR3 sequences, 7.1% appearing once. Study results and limitations: In beta out-of-frame sequences, the excess sharing between twins was weaker.

These records were also assigned to another study, of yellow fever vaccine responses in identical twins.

The source material was PBMCs. The receptor's source is a young woman in good health. The chain uses TRBV12-3 or TRBV12-4 and TRBJ2-2, with 7 bases lining up with TRBD2. CDR3 amino acids: CVSSFKRGGTGELFF. The CDR3, as DNA: TGTGTCAGCAGTTTCAAGAGGGGAGGGACCGGGGAGCTGTTTTTT.